The 8 T cell receptor beta chains presented below share a single source sample, sequenced in a study of blood T cell repertoires in COVID-19. Assay used: immunoSEQ multiplex PCR; TCRdb lists only in-frame clones, some missing. The sample lists 150,000 to 200,000 clones, around 81% occurring once. Sequenced input: PBMCs or T cells enriched from blood (not recorded which). Source of these receptors: a man aged 35-49 years who had recovered from COVID-19.

V usage is TRBV4-2 and J usage is TRBJ1-3; TRBD1 is a possible D gene (6 bases). Germline lookup yields CDR1 LGHNA and CDR2 YNFKEQ. Trimming cost V 0 bases and J 0 bases, with 12 bases left between them. The CDR3 runs 17 residues. The CDR3, as DNA: TGTGCCAGCAGCCAAGATTGGGGGGGCCTCTCTGGAAACACCATATATTTT. Translation: CASSQDWGGLSGNTIYF.

The chain uses TRBV5-5 and TRBJ1-5; 9 bases map to TRBD1. CDR1 and CDR2 (germline): SGHKS, YYEKEE (reference sequence). V trimming: 2 bases; J trimming: 2 bases; junction bases outside the gene matches: 8. The CDR3 runs to 17 residues. The DNA of the CDR3 is TGTGCCAGCAGCTTCCGACTTACAGGGGGCGGCAATCAGCCCCAGCATTTT. This sequence encodes CASSFRLTGGGNQPQHF.

The rearrangement uses TRBV5-6 and TRBJ1-1, with TRBD1 as a possible D gene (6 bases). The CDR3 is 16 residues long. CDR1 SGHDT and CDR2 YYEEEE come from the germline V gene. V lost 3 bases, J lost 5 bases, and 20 bases lay in between. CDR3 coding DNA: TGTGCCAGCAGCTCCTTGGGACGGGGGGCCGGGACTGAAGCTTTCTTT. Its protein product is CASSSLGRGAGTEAFF.

This sequence joins TRBV9 and TRBJ2-2, with unresolved D. Germline V lookup: CDR1 SGDLS, CDR2 YYNGEE. The CDR3 runs 14 residues. V lost 0 bases, J lost 3 bases, and 6 bases lay in between. The CDR3 region has the DNA TGTGCCAGCAGCGTAGCGTCGTACACCGGGGAGCTGTTTTTT. Translating gives CASSVASYTGELFF.

The chain combines TRBV5-6 with TRBJ2-5; 8 bases are shared with TRBD1. The J segment lost 2 bases and the V segment lost 5 bases, leaving 8 bases of the junction unmatched. CDR1 is SGHDT and CDR2 is YYEEEE in the germline V gene. This CDR3 is built from 15 residues. In DNA form, the CDR3 reads TGTGCCAGCAGGGAATTACAGGGGGGACAAGAGACCCAGTACTTC. Residues: CASRELQGGQETQYF.

The CDR3 spells CASSLPQGTQHF. In DNA form, the CDR3 reads TGTGCCAGCAGCTTGCCCCAGGGGACCCAGCATTTT. The chain has TRBV5-5 and TRBJ1-5; D possibly corresponds to TRBD1 (6 bases). The V gene's germline CDR1 is SGHKS and CDR2 YYEKEE (reference sequence). V gave up 1 base and J gave up 11 bases, with 10 bases separating them. The CDR3 consists of 12 residues. Supplemented by reference TRBV5-5 and TRBJ1-5, the full variable domain reads DAGVTQSPTHLIKTRGQQVTLRCSPISGHKSVSWYQQVLGQGPQFIFQYYEKEERGRGNFPDRFSARQFPNYSSELNVNALLLGDSALYLCASSLPQGTQHFGDGTRLSIL.

This CDR3 is CASSAQGIPTNEKLFF. The DNA for the CDR3 is TGTGCCAGCAGTGCTCAGGGGATCCCAACTAATGAAAAACTGTTTTTT. The chain has TRBV6-1 and TRBJ1-4, with a tentative D call TRBD1 (6 bases). Trimming stripped 4 bases from V and 0 bases from J, with 12 bases between. CDR1 and CDR2 from the germline V gene are MNHNS and SASEGT. The CDR3 length is 16 residues.

The chain recombines TRBV7-9 with TRBJ2-5; 7 bases line up with TRBD1. This CDR3 is built from 15 residues. Germline loops: CDR1 SEHNR, CDR2 FQNEAQ (reference sequence). V dropped 2 bases and J dropped 2; count of bases not matched to a gene: 5. CDR3 in DNA: TGTGCCAGCAGCTTATCCGGGACAGCTCAAGAGACCCAGTACTTC. This sequence encodes CASSLSGTAQETQYF.